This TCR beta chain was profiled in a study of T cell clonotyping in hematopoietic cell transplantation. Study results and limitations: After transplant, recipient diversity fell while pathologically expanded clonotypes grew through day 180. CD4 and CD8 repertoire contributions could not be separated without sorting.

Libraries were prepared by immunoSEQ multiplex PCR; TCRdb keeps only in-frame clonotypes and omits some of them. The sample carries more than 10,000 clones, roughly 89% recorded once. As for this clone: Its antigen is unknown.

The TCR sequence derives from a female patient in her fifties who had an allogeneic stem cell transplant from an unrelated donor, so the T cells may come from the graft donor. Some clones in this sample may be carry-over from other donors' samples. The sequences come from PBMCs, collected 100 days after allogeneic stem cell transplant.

The CDR3 region is CSVERRDTQYF. CDR3 coding DNA: TGCAGCGTCGAAAGGAGGGACACGCAGTATTTT. The rearrangement links TRBV29-1 to TRBJ2-3; possible D gene TRBD2, 6 bases. This CDR3 is built from 11 residues. Trimming stripped 6 bases from V and 9 bases from J, with 13 bases between. Germline CDR1 is SQVTM and CDR2 is ANQGSEA.